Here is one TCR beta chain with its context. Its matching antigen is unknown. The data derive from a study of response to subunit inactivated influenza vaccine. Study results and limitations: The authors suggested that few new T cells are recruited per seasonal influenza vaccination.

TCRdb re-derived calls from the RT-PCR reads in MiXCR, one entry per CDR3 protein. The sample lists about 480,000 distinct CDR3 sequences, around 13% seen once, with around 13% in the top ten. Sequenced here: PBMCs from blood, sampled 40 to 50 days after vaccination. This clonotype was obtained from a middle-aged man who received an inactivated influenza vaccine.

The CDR3 bases are TGTGCCCTCAGCCCCGCCCTTTTTAGCCAGGACACCGGGGAGCTGTTTTTT. This encodes CALSPALFSQDTGELFF. The genes are TRBV2 and TRBJ2-2; no clear D gene. Per germline, CDR1 SNHLY and CDR2 FYNNEI. This CDR3 has 17 amino acids. V was trimmed by 11 bases and J by 3 bases, leaving 25 bases between them.